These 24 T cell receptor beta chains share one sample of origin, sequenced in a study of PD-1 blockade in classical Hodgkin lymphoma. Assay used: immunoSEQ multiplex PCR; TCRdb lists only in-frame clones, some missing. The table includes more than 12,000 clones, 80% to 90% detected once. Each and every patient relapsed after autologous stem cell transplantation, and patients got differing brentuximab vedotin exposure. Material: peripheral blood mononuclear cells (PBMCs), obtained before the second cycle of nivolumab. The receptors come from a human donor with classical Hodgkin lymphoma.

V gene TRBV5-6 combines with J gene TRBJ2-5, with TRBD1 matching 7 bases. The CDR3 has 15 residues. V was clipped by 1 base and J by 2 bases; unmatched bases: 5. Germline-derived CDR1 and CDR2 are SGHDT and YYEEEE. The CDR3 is CASSLLGRGQETQYF. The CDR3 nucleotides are TGTGCCAGCAGCTTGTTGGGCAGGGGGCAAGAGACCCAGTACTTC. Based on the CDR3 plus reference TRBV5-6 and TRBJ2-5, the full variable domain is DAGVTQSPTHLIKTRGQQVTLRCSPKSGHDTVSWYQQALGQGPQFIFQYYEEEERQRGNFPDRFSGHQFPNYSSELNVNALLLGDSALYLCASSLLGRGQETQYFGPGTRLLVL.

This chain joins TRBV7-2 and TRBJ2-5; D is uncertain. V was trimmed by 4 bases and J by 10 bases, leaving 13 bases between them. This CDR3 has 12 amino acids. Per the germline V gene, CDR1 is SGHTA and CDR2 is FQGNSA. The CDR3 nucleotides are TGTGCCAGCAGCTCCCCAGGAAGAGGCCAGTACTTC. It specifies CASSSPGRGQYF. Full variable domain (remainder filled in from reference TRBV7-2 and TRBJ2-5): GAGVSQSPSNKVTEKGKDVELRCDPISGHTALYWYRQSLGQGLEFLIYFQGNSAPDKSGLPSDRFSAERTGGSVSTLTIQRTQQEDSAVYLCASSSPGRGQYFGPGTRLLVL.

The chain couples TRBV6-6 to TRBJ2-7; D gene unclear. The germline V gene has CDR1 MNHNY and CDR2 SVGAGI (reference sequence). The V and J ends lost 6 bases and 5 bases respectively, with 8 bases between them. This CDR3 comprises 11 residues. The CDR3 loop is CASSLGNEQYF. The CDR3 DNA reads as TGTGCCAGCAGCCTGGGCAACGAGCAGTACTTC.

This CDR3 reads CASSYMGGTREAFF. As DNA, the CDR3 is TGTGCCAGCAGTTACATGGGGGGCACCCGTGAAGCTTTCTTT. The genes are TRBV6-5 and TRBJ1-1; possible D gene TRBD1, 6 bases. Trimming shortened V by 2 bases and J by 7 bases, and 14 bases separated the two germline ends. Germline CDR1 reads MNHEY; CDR2 reads SVGAGI. This CDR3 spans 14 amino acids.

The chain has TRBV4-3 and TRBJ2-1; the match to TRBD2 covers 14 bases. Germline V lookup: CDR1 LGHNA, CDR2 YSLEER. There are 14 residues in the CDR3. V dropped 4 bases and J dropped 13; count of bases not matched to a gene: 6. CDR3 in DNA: TGCGCCAGCAGCCGGGGACTAGCGGGGGACCGACAGTTCTTC. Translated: CASSRGLAGDRQFF.

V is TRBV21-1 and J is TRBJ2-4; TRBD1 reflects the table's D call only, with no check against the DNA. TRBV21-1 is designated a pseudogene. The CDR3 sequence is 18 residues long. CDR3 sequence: CASRPDRGLRVAKNIQYF. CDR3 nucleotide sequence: TGTGCCAGTAGGCCGGACAGGGGGTTAAGGGTAGCCAAAAACATTCAGTACTTC.

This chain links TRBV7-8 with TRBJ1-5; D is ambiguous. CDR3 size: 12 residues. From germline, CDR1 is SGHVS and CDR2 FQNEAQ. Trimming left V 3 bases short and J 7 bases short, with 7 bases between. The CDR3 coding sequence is TGTGCCAGCAGCTTGGTGGACCAGCCCCAGCATTTT. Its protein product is CASSLVDQPQHF.

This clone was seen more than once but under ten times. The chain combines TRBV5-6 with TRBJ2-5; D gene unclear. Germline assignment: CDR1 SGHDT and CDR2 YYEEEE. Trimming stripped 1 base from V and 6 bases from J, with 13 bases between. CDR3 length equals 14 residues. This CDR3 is CASSLSGTAQTQYF. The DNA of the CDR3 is TGTGCCAGCAGCTTGAGTGGTACAGCTCAGACCCAGTACTTC.

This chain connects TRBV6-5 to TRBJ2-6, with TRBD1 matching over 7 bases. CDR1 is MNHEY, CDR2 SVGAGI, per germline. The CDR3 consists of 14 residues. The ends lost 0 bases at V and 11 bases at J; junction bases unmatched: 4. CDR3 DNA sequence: TGTGCCAGCAGTTACTCGCCAGGGGGAGACGTCCTGACTTTC. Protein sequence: CASSYSPGGDVLTF.

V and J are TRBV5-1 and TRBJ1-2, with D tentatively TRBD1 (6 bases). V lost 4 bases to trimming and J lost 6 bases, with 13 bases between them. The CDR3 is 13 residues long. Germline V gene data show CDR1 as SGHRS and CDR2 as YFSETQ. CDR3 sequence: CASSRSTGHGYTF. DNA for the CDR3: TGCGCCAGCAGCCGATCGACAGGTCATGGCTACACCTTC.

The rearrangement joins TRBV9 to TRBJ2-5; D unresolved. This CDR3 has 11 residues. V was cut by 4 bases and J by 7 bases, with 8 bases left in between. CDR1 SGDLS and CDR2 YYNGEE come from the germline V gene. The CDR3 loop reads CASSLGGTQYF. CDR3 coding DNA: TGTGCCAGCAGCCTGGGCGGGACCCAGTACTTC. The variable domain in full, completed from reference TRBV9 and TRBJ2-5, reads DSGVTQTPKHLITATGQRVTLRCSPRSGDLSVYWYQQSLDQGLQFLIQYYNGEERAKGNILERFSAQQFPDLHSELNLSSLELGDSALYFCASSLGGTQYFGPGTRLLVL.

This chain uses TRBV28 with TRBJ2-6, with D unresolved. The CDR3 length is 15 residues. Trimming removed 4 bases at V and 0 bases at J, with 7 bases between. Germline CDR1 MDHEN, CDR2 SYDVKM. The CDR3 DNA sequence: TGTGCCAGCAGTTGGTTCTTCTCTGGGGCCAACGTCCTGACTTTC. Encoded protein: CASSWFFSGANVLTF.

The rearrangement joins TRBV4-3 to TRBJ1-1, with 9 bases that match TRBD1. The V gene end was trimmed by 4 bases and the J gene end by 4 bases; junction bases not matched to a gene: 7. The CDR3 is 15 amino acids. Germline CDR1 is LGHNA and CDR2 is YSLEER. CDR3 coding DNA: TGCGCCAGCAGCCGATCCGGGACAGGGAGCACTGAAGCTTTCTTT. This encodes CASSRSGTGSTEAFF.

The CDR3 reads CASKGANYGYTF. The CDR3, as DNA: TGTGCCTCCAAAGGGGCCAACTATGGCTACACCTTC. The V and J genes are TRBV6-5 and TRBJ1-2; possible D gene TRBD1, 5 bases. Trimming shortened V by 11 bases and J by 2 bases, and 12 bases separated the two germline ends. The CDR3 extends over 12 amino acids. Germline V CDR1 and CDR2: MNHEY, SVGAGI.

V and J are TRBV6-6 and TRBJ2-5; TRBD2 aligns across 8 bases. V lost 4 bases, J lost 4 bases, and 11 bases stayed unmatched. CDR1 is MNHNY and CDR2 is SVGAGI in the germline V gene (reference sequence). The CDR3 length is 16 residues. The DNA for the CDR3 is TGTGCCAGCAGTTCCCTCCCGGGGGGGGTCACAGAGACCCAGTACTTC. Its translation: CASSSLPGGVTETQYF.

In nucleotides, the CDR3 is TGTGCCAGTACCGGGACACAGGGAGTAAGCTACGAGCAGTACTTC. This translates into CASTGTQGVSYEQYF. This chain joins TRBV19 and TRBJ2-7; a weak D match, TRBD1 (6 bases). The V end was cut by 7 bases, the J end by 3 bases, with 19 bases between. The CDR3 is 15 residues long. Germline V CDR1 and CDR2: LNHDA, SQIVND (reference sequence). Filled out from reference TRBV19 and TRBJ2-7, the complete variable domain reads DGGITQSPKYLFRKEGQNVTLSCEQNLNHDAMYWYRQDPGQGLRLIYYSQIVNDFQKGDIAEGYSVSREKKESFPLTVTSAQKNPTAFYLCASTGTQGVSYEQYFGPGTRLTVT.

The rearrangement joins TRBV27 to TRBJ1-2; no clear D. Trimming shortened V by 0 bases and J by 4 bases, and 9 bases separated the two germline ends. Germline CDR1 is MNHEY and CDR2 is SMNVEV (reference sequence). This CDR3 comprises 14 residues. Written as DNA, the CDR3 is TGTGCCAGCAGTTTATCGAGGCAGATCTATGGCTACACCTTC. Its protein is CASSLSRQIYGYTF.

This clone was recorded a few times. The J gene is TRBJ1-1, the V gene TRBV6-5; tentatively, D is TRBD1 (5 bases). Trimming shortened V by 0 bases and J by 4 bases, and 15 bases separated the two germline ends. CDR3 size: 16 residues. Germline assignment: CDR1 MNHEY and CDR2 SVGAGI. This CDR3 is CASSYSAREGGTEAFF. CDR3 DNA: TGTGCCAGCAGTTACTCGGCCAGGGAAGGAGGCACTGAAGCTTTCTTT.

The CDR3 is CASSEGTVNSPLHF. The DNA of the CDR3 is TGCGCCAGCAGTGAGGGGACGGTGAATTCACCCCTCCACTTT. This sequence joins TRBV10-1 and TRBJ1-6, with a weak D call TRBD1 (5 bases). Trimming took off 2 bases at V and 7 bases at J, with 9 bases between the two ends. The CDR3 runs to 14 residues. Germline-derived CDR1 and CDR2 are WNHNN and SYGVQD (reference sequence).

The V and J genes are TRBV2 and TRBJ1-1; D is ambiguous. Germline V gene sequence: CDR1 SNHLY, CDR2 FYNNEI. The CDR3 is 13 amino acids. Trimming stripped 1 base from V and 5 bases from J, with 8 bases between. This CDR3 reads CASSEEGFTEAFF. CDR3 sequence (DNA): TGTGCCAGCAGTGAAGAGGGTTTTACTGAAGCTTTCTTT. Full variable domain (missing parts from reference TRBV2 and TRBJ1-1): EPEVTQTPSHQVTQMGQEVILRCVPISNHLYFYWYRQILGQKVEFLVSFYNNEISEKSEIFDDQFSVERPDGSNFTLKIRSTKLEDSAMYFCASSEEGFTEAFFGQGTRLTVV.

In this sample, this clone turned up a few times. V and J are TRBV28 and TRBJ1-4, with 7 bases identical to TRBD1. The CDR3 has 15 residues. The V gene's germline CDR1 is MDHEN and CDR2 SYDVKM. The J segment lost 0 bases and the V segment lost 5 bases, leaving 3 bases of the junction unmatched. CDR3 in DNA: TGTGCCAGCAGTAGGGACAGTTCAACTAATGAAAAACTGTTTTTT. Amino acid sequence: CASSRDSSTNEKLFF.

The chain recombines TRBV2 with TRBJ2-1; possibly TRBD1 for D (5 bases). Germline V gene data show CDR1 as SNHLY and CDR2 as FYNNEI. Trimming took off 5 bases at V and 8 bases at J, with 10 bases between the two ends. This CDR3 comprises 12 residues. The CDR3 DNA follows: TGTGCCAGCAGTTCCCAGGGTTATGAGCAGTTCTTC. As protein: CASSSQGYEQFF.

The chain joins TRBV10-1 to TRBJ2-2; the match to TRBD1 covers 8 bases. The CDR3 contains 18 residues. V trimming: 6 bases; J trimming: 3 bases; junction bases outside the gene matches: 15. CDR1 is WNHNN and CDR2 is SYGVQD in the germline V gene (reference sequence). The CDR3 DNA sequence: TGCGCCAGCAGCACCAAATCCGCGACAGGGGCCGACACCGGGGAGCTGTTTTTT. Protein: CASSTKSATGADTGELFF.

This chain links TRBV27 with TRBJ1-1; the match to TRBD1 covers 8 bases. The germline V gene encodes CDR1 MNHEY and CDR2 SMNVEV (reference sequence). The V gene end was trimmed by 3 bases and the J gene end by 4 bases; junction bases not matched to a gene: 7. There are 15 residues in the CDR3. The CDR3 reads CASSFRQGKGTEAFF. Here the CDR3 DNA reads TGTGCCAGCAGTTTTCGACAGGGGAAGGGCACTGAAGCTTTCTTT.